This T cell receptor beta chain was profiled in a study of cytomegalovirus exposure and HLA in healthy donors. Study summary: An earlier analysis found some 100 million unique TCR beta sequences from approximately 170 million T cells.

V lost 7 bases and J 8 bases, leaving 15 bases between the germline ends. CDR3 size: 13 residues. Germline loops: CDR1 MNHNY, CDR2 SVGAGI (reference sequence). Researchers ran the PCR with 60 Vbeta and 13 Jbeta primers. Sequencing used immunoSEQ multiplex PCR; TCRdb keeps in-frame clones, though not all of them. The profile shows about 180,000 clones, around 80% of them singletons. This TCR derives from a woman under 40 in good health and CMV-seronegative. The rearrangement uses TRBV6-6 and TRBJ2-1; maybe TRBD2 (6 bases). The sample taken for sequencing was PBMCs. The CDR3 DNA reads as TGTGCCAGCAAGCTAGCGTTCAAGTATGAGCAGTTCTTC. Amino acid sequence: CASKLAFKYEQFF.